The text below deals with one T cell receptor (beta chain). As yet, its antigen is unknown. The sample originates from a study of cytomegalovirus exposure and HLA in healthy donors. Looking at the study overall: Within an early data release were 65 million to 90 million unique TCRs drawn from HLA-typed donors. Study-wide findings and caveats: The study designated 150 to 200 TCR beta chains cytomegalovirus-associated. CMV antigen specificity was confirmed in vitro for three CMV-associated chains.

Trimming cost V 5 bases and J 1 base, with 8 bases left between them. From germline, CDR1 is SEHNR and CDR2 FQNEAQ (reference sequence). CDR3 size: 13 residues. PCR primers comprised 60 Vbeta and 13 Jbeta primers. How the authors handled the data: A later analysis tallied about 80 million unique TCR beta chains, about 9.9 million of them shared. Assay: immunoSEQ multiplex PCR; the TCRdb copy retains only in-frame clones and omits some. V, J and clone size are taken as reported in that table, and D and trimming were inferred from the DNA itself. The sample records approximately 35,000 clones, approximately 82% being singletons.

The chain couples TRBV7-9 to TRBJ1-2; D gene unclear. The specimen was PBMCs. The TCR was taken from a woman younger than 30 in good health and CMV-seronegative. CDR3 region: CASSPVFNYGYTF. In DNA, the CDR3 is TGTGCCAGCAGCCCTGTTTTTAACTATGGCTACACCTTC.